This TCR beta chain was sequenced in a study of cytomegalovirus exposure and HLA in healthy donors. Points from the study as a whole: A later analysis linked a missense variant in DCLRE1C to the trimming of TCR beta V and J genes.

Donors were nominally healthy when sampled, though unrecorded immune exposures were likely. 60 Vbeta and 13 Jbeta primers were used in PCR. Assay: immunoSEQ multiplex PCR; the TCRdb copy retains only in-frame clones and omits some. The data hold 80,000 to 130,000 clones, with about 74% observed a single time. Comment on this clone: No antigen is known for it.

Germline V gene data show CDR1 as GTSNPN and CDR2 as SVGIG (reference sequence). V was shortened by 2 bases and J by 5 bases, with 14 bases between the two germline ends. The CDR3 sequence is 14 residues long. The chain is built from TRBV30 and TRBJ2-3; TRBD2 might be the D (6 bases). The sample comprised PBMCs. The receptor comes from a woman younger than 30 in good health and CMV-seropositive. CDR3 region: CAWSLGGRGDTQYF. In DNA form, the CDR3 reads TGTGCCTGGAGTCTCGGGGGTCGTGGAGATACGCAGTATTTT.